This T cell receptor (beta chain) was recovered during a study of blood T cell repertoires in COVID-19 (dated by TCRdb to 2018 to 2020). About the investigation overall: Samples covering the acute and convalescent phases of COVID-19 were provided by collaborators in the United States, Italy and Spain. The prospective study material was composed of cDNA or gDNA derived from T cells, B-cell-depleted T cells, or PBMCs. Subjects who had been exposed to COVID-19, were actively infected with it, or had recovered from it provided the deeply sampled blood TCRbeta repertoires that made up the dataset. The repertoires were made available in a free public database intended to serve as a resource for research on the immune response to SARS-CoV-2. Samples were obtained from the ongoing ImmuneRACE study (first 160 participants) and from over 1,000 subjects provided by 6 global collaborators. A de-identified subject ID, COVID-19 status, age in years and sex were almost always included in the sample metadata. Where available, HLA class I and class II types were obtained from metadata supplied by the sample provider rather than from assay-based typing. The paper's findings and limits, for the study overall: The quantity of clinical and demographic metadata differed by source and by participant and was supplied without curation.

Each collaborating institution followed its own protocols to collect whole blood in K2EDTA tubes. Collaborator samples were shipped for TCRbeta analysis as frozen whole blood, isolated PBMCs, or DNA extracted from either sample type. Counted from cysteine to phenylalanine, this CDR3 has 13 amino acids. The read is trimmed to its CDR3 DNA, 39 bases read in frame from base 1. Trimming at the junction amounts to 6 bases on V and 4 bases on J, and the germline ends lie 13 bases apart. Sequences SGHRS (CDR1) and YFSETQ (CDR2) are obtained from the germline V gene. TCRbeta CDR3 regions were amplified from genomic DNA by means of the immunoSEQ Assay, a bias-controlled multiplex PCR. Concerning the study's data processing: The number of nucleated cells in each sample was estimated from the amplification of reference gene primers within the assay. Sequence reads were collapsed and filtered to measure the absolute abundance of every unique TCRbeta CDR3 rearrangement. For each sample, productive Simpson clonality was calculated as the square root of Simpson's diversity index over productive rearrangements. What TCRdb holds here is the immuneACCESS table cut down to in-frame rearrangements. Part of the clones is not present; checked against another copy, under half of the missing clones reflect an unresolved V gene, and the others are unexplained. That table supplies the V and J calls and clone size; D and trimming were determined from the DNA. A total of about 130,000 clones appear in this sample, 84% of them only once. 12% of the sample is in the top ten clones.

A remark on this clone: Its antigen target is currently unknown. Base-call qualities are not available, and no considerably larger clone is one nucleotide away.

Sample: peripheral blood. The sequence is built from TRBV5-1 and TRBJ1-1; the D gene is unclear. The source of this sequence is a woman aged 55-75 years with acute or convalescent COVID-19. The CDR3: CASTREGRTEAFF. At the DNA level, the sequence is TGCGCCAGCACCCGAGAGGGCCGCACTGAAGCTTTCTTT.